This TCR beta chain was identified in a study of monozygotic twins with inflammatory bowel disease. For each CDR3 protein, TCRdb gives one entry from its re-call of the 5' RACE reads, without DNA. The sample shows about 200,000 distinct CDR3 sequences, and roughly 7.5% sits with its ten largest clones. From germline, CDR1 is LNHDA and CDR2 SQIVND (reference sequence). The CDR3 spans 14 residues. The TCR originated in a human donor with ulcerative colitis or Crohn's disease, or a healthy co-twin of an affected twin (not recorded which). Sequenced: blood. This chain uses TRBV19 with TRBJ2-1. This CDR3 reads CASKRISSYNEQFF.